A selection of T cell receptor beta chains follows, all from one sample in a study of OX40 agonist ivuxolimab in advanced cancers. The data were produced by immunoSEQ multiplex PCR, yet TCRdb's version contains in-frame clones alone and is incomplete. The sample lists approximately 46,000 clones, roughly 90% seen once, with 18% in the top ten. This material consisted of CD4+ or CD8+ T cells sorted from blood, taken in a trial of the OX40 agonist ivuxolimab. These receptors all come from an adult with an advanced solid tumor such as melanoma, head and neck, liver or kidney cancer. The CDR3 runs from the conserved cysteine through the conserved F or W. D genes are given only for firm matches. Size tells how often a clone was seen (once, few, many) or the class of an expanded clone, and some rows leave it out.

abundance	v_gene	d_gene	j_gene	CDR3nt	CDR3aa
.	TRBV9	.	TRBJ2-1	TGTGCCAGCAGCGTAGGGGCAGGGACCTACAATGAGCAGTTCTTC	CASSVGAGTYNEQFF
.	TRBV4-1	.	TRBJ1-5	TGCGCCAGCAGCCAAGAAGTAAGGGACCAGCCCCAGCATTTT	CASSQEVRDQPQHF
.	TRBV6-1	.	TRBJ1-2	TGTGCCAGCGATGTGGGATTGGGAGGCTTTAATGGCTACACCTTC	CASDVGLGGFNGYTF
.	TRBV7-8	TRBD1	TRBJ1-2	TGTGCCAGCAGCTTGGTGCCGGGACAGGGTGGCGATGGCTACACCTTC	CASSLVPGQGGDGYTF
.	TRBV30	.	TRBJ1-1	TGTGCCTGGAGCCCTGCCCGGAGGGAGGTCACTGAAGCTTTCTTT	CAWSPARREVTEAFF
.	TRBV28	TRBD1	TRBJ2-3	TGTGCCAGCAGTTTATCGGAGGGACAGGGAAGGAGGACAGATACGCAGTATTTT	CASSLSEGQGRRTDTQYF
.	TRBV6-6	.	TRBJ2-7	TGTGCCAGCAGTCCCTCCCGGGGGCCGGGGGAGCAGTACTTC	CASSPSRGPGEQYF
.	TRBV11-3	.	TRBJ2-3	TGTGCCAGCAGCCCCCGAGGCGAGGTGGCGCAGTATTTT	CASSPRGEVAQYF
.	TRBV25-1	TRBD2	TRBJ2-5	TGTGCCAGCAGTCACCGGGGGGTCCAAGAGACCCAGTACTTC	CASSHRGVQETQYF
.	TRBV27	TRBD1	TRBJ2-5	TGTGCCAGCAGTCAGGGGGATGAGACCCAGTACTTC	CASSQGDETQYF
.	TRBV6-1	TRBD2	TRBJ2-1	TGTGCCAGCCGGGGGAGGGGTACTTACAATGAGCAGTTCTTC	CASRGRGTYNEQFF
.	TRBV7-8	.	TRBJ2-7	TGTGCCAGCAGCTTAAGGGGCTCCTACGAGCAGTACTTC	CASSLRGSYEQYF
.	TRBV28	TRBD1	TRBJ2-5	TGTGCCAGCAGTAACCGACAGGGGGAACCGAAGGAGACCCAGTACTTC	CASSNRQGEPKETQYF
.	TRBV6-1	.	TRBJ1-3	TGTGCCAGCAGTGAGTGGCGGACCTCTGGAAACACCATATATTTT	CASSEWRTSGNTIYF
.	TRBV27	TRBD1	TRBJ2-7	TGTGCCAGCAGTTCCGGGACAGCAAGGTACGAGCAGTACTTC	CASSSGTARYEQYF
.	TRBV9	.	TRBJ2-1	TGTGCCAGCAGCGTAGGCGGGACAGCCATTAGGGATGAGCAGTTCTTC	CASSVGGTAIRDEQFF
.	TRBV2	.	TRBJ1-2	TGTGCCAGCAGTGATCGGTCTCTCCCTGGACGCGACTATGGCTACACCTTC	CASSDRSLPGRDYGYTF
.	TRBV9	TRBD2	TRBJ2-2	TGTGCCAGCAGCGCGATCGGACTAGCGGGGGGGCCGCACGGGGAGCTGTTTTTT	CASSAIGLAGGPHGELFF
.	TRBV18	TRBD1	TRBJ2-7	TGTGCCAGCTCACCACCGACAGGGGCCCCCTACGAGCAGTACTTC	CASSPPTGAPYEQYF
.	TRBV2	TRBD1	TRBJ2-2	TGTGCCATCCCGGGACAGGGGTACGCCGGGGAGCTGTTTTTT	CAIPGQGYAGELFF
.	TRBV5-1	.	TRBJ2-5	TGCGCCAGCAGCTTGGCCCCGGCCCTAAAGATAGAGACCCAGTACTTC	CASSLAPALKIETQYF
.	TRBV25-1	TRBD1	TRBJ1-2	TGTGCCAGCAGTGCGACAGGGAGTAATGGCTACACCTTC	CASSATGSNGYTF
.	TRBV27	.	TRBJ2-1	TGTGCCAGCACCCTCGCTGGGGGGAGTACTGGGGGTGATGAGCAGTTCTTC	CASTLAGGSTGGDEQFF
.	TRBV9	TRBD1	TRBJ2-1	TGTGCCAGCAGCGTAAGGGACAGGGGTTACAATGAGCAGTTCTTC	CASSVRDRGYNEQFF
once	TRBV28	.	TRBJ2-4	TGTGCCAGCAGTCCCGTCGAGGCCAGCAAAAACATTCAGTACTTC	CASSPVEASKNIQYF
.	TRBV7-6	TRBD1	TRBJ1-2	TGTGCCAGCAGCCAGGGACAGCTTAACTATGGCTACACCTTC	CASSQGQLNYGYTF
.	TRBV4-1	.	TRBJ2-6	TGCGCCAGCAGCCAAGAACCGTCAGGGGTTTATGGGGCCAACGTCCTGACTTTC	CASSQEPSGVYGANVLTF
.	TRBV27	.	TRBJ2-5	TGTGCCAGCAGTTTAGGGGAGACCCAGTACTTC	CASSLGETQYF
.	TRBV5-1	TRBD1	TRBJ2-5	TGCGCCAGCAGTTCCGACAGGGTTTACGAGACCCAGTACTTC	CASSSDRVYETQYF
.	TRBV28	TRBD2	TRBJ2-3	TGTGCCAGCAGTTCCGGGACTAGCGGGGGGGCGGTCGCAGATACGCAGTATTTT	CASSSGTSGGAVADTQYF
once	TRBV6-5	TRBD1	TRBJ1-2	TGTGCCAGCAGTTCAACTACCGGGACAGGGTACTATGGCTACACCTTC	CASSSTTGTGYYGYTF
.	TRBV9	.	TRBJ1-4	TGTGCCAGCAGCGTAGACGACGCTTCATGGGAAAAACTGTTTTTT	CASSVDDASWEKLFF
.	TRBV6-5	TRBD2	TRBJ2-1	TGTGCCAGCAGGGGACCTAGCGGGGGTTTTAATGAGCAGTTCTTC	CASRGPSGGFNEQFF
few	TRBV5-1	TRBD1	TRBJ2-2	TGCGCCAGCAGCTGGACAGGGGGGACCGGGGAGCTGTTTTTT	CASSWTGGTGELFF
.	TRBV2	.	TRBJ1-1	TGTGCCAGCGGGTGGGGCGTAGCCACTGAAGCTTTCTTT	CASGWGVATEAFF
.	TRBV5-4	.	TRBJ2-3	TGTGCCAGCAGCTTGGAACATTCGAGAAGCACAGATACGCAGTATTTT	CASSLEHSRSTDTQYF
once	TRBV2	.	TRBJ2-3	TGTGCCCCCGGTGGGCCAACAGATACGCAGTATTTT	CAPGGPTDTQYF
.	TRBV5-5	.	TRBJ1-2	TGTGCCAGCAGTTGGGACCTTAACTATGGCTACACCTTC	CASSWDLNYGYTF
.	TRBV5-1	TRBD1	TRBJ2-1	TGCGCCAGCACCAATACCTTGACAGGGCGGGCGAATGAGCAGTTCTTC	CASTNTLTGRANEQFF
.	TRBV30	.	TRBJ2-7	TGTGCCTGGAGTAGCGCCCATTACGAGCAGTACTTC	CAWSSAHYEQYF
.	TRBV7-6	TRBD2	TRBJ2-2	TGTGCCAGCAGCCCGCGGGGGGCCACGAACACCGGGGAGCTGTTTTTT	CASSPRGATNTGELFF
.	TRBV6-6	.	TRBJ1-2	TGTGCCAGCAGTGGACAGCTTAACTATGGCTACACCTTC	CASSGQLNYGYTF
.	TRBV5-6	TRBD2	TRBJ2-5	TGTGCCAGCAGCATTCTAGCGGGGGAGGAGACCCAGTACTTC	CASSILAGEETQYF
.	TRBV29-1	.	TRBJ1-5	TGCAGCGTCTCCGGGACACTAGATAGCAATCAGCCCCAGCATTTT	CSVSGTLDSNQPQHF
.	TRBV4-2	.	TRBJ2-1	TGTGCCAGCACCCAAGAGAGCTCCTCCTACAATGAGCAGTTCTTC	CASTQESSSYNEQFF
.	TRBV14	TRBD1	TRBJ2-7	TGTGCCAGCAGCCGAACAGGGGGTAGGTCCTACGAGCAGTACTTC	CASSRTGGRSYEQYF
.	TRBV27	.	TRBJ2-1	TGTGCCAGCGGTGATACTCCATACAATGAGCAGTTCTTC	CASGDTPYNEQFF
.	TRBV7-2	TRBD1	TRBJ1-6	TGTGCCAGCAGCTTAGAAGGGACAGGGGATGGGTCACCCCTCCACTTT	CASSLEGTGDGSPLHF
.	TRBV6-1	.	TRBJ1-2	TGTGCCAGCAGTGAAGTAGATGGGACATACTATGGCTACACCTTC	CASSEVDGTYYGYTF
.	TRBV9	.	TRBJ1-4	TGTGCCAGCAGCGTAGCTAGCCAGGGTGCAGGGGAAAAACTGTTTTTT	CASSVASQGAGEKLFF
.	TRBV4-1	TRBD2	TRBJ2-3	TGCGCCAGCAGCCAAGGGGTTAGCGGGGGGTTAGATACGCAGTATTTT	CASSQGVSGGLDTQYF
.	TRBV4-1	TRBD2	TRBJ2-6	TGCGCCAGCAGCCAAGGGGGGGGCTCTGGGGCCAACGTCCTGACTTTC	CASSQGGGSGANVLTF